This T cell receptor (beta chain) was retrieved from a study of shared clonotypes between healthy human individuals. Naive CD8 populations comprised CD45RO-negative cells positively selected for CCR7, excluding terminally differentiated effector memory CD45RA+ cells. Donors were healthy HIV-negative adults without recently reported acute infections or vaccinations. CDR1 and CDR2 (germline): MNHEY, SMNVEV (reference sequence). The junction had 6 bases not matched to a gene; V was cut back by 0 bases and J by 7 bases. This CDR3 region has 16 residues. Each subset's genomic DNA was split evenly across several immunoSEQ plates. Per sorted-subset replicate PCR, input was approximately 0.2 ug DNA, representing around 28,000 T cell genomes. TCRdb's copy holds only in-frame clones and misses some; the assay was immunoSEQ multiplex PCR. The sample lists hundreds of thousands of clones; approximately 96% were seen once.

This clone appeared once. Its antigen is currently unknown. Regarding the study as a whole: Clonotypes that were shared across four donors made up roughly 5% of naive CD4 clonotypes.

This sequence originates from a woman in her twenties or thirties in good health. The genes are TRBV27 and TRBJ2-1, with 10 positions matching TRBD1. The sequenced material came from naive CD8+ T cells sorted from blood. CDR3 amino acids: CASSLSSGQGWNEQFF. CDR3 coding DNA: TGTGCCAGCAGTTTATCTTCGGGACAGGGGTGGAATGAGCAGTTCTTC.